The clone carrying this T cell receptor (beta chain) has only a few counts. The antigen is not known. This record belongs to a study of tumor-infiltrating lymphocytes in primary liver carcinoma. Turning to the study itself: Surgery removed the patients' primary liver carcinoma.

TCR beta cDNA was made from approximately 500 ng total RNA with a constant-region primer. For TCR beta, libraries were produced by three nested multiplex PCR rounds using slightly modified ARM-PCR. TRBV1-TRBV30 forward and Cbeta reverse primers drove the first two approximately 11-cycle rounds. TCRdb itself ran the multiplex PCR reads through MiXCR, one entry per CDR3 protein. The table shows 150,000 to 200,000 distinct CDR3 sequences, with over 45% occurring only once. Germline DNA was also extracted, while the blood RNA originated from unsorted whole blood. Collected before surgery were roughly 4 milliliters of peripheral blood. CDR3 length: 16 residues. Trimming pared 5 bases from V and 0 bases from J, leaving 14 bases between. Findings and limits, study-wide: For tumor-adjacent and tumor-blood pairs, overlap was less than that seen for tumor region pairs. Tumor top-250-clone fractions significantly exceeded those of blood (p = 0.039).

This chain uses TRBV12-3 or TRBV12-4 with TRBJ1-5; the D gene is possibly TRBD1 (6 bases). The sequence came from a man in his forties with primary liver carcinoma and hepatitis B virus infection. Sequencing was done on a sample of peripheral blood. The CDR3: CASSLGQLYSNQPQHF. CDR3 coding DNA: TGTGCCAGCAGTCTCGGACAGCTGTATAGCAATCAGCCCCAGCATTTT.